What follows are 10 T cell receptor beta chains derived from one specimen sequenced in a study of blood T cell repertoires in COVID-19. Assay used: immunoSEQ multiplex PCR; TCRdb lists only in-frame clones, some missing. The table has about 190,000 clones, around four fifths seen once. The specimen was peripheral blood. Receptors were obtained from a young man with active or convalescent COVID-19.

The chain has TRBV30 and TRBJ2-3; 12 bases line up with TRBD2. Trimming cost V 2 bases and J 1 base; bases outside gene matches: 1. Germline values: CDR1 GTSNPN, CDR2 SVGIG (reference sequence). The CDR3 spans 15 residues. In nucleotides, the CDR3 is TGTGCCTGGAGTCGACTAGCGGGGGGCACAGATACGCAGTATTTT. This gives the protein CAWSRLAGGTDTQYF.

This chain uses TRBV27 with TRBJ2-3; the match to TRBD2 covers 11 bases. The CDR3 is made up of 19 amino acids. Germline CDR1 is MNHEY and CDR2 is SMNVEV (reference sequence). The junction had 14 bases not matched to a gene; V was cut back by 5 bases and J by 1 base. CDR3 in DNA: TGTGCCAGCAGTCCGATAGCGGGGGGGCCGATCGGGGGCACAGATACGCAGTATTTT. It yields the protein CASSPIAGGPIGGTDTQYF.

This clone was recorded only once. CDR3 region: CASSIGLGGSETQYF. The CDR3 DNA reads as TGTGCCAGTAGTATTGGACTGGGGGGTTCAGAGACCCAGTACTTC. This chain uses TRBV19 with TRBJ2-5; maybe TRBD2 (6 bases). V lost 3 bases and J lost 4, with 15 bases in between. Germline CDR1 is LNHDA and CDR2 is SQIVND (reference sequence). This CDR3 has 15 amino acids.

The V and J genes are TRBV6-2 or TRBV6-3 and TRBJ2-7, with D possibly matching TRBD1 (5 bases). V shed 2 bases and J shed 3 bases, with 14 bases lying between them. This CDR3 is built from 15 residues. The germline V gene encodes CDR1 MNHEY and CDR2 SVGEGT. The CDR3 here is CASSYRQGSYYEQYF. The CDR3 bases are TGTGCCAGCAGTTACCGGCAGGGTTCTTACTACGAGCAGTACTTC.

V gene TRBV2 combines with J gene TRBJ2-7; maybe TRBD1 (6 bases). V shed 6 bases and J shed 5 bases, with 14 bases lying between them. Germline values: CDR1 SNHLY, CDR2 FYNNEI. This CDR3 is built from 13 residues. CDR3 sequence reads: CASSPTGNDEQYV. CDR3 bases: TGTGCCAGCAGCCCTACAGGGAATGACGAGCAGTACGTC.

This clone has just one count. The chain joins TRBV7-2 to TRBJ1-4; D is perhaps TRBD1 (5 bases). The CDR3 is 17 residues long. V was shortened by 1 base and J by 4 bases, with 16 bases between the two germline ends. The germline V gene encodes CDR1 SGHTA and CDR2 FQGNSA. In DNA form, the CDR3 reads TGTGCCAGCAGCTTAGTAGGGGTAGGAGTTATTAATGAAAAACTGTTTTTT. As protein: CASSLVGVGVINEKLFF.

The chain uses TRBV12-3 or TRBV12-4 and TRBJ1-3; a weak D match, TRBD1 (5 bases). Trimming took 6 bases from V and 11 from J, leaving 14 bases between them. The CDR3 is 12 amino acids. CDR3 sequence reads: CASRQGDSAIYF. CDR3 nucleotides: TGTGCCAGCAGGCAAGGGGATTCCGCCATATATTTT.

The CDR3, as DNA: TGTGCCAGCAGCCATGAGGAGGGGTGGTATGGCTACACCTTC. This encodes CASSHEEGWYGYTF. The chain has TRBV5-4 and TRBJ1-2, with a tentative D call TRBD1 (5 bases). Germline lookup yields CDR1 SGHNT and CDR2 YYREEE (reference sequence). Between the trimmed V and J ends, which lost 4 bases and 5 bases, there was a span of 15 bases. The CDR3 covers 14 residues. Looking up the rest from reference TRBV5-4 and TRBJ1-2 gives the full variable domain: ETGVTQSPTHLIKTRGQQVTLRCSSQSGHNTVSWYQQALGQGPQFIFQYYREEENGRGNFPPRFSGLQFPNYSSELNVNALELDDSALYLCASSHEEGWYGYTFGSGTRLTVV.

Concerning this clone itself: The same CDR3 arises from other DNA sequences in this sample as well. The rearrangement joins TRBV19 to TRBJ2-1, with D perhaps matching TRBD2 (6 bases). Germline values: CDR1 LNHDA, CDR2 SQIVND (reference sequence). V was clipped by 3 bases and J by 7 bases, with 10 bases between them. The CDR3 consists of 13 residues. The DNA for the CDR3 is TGTGCCAGTAGTATTTTTCGGGGGAATGAGCAGTTCTTC. Protein product: CASSIFRGNEQFF.

The chain joins TRBV3-1 (or the pseudogene TRBV3-2) to TRBJ2-7, with 9 bases aligning to TRBD1. Looked up from germline, CDR1 is LGHDT and CDR2 is YNNKEL (reference sequence). Germline trimming cut 4 bases from V and 1 base from J; bases unmatched to any gene: 5. This CDR3 spans 15 amino acids. This CDR3 is CASSRRDRASYEQYF. The DNA of the CDR3 is TGTGCCAGCAGCCGACGGGACAGGGCTTCCTACGAGCAGTACTTC.